There are many counts of the clone carrying this T cell receptor beta chain. Its specificity is unknown. This record comes from a study of T cells in Graves' hyperthyroidism and ophthalmopathy. Overall study results and limits: Ophthalmopathy cases were set apart from stable hyperthyroidism by a 13 V-J model. The model foresaw ophthalmopathy a median roughly 6 months prior to onset.

RNA transcripts provided the source from which TCR beta CDR3 regions were amplified. Primed by the HTBI set, a first-round RT-PCR was run on the TCR CDR3. TCRdb re-analysed the multiplex PCR reads in MiXCR, keeping a single row per CDR3 protein. The sample holds fewer than 750,000 distinct CDR3 sequences; around 15% are singletons and the top ten take around 12%. Diagnosis rested on symptoms, serum thyroxine and TRAb, thyroid ultrasound, and orbital computed tomography. Around 9.9 ml of fresh peripheral blood supplied the PBMCs. V lost 5 bases to trimming and J lost 5 bases; unmatched junction nucleotides: 10. This CDR3 spans 15 amino acids. Germline loops: CDR1 SGHVS, CDR2 FNYEAQ.

V gene TRBV7-6 combines with J gene TRBJ2-5; 8 bases fit TRBD1. The specimen sequenced was blood. The receptor was derived from a woman aged 45 to 65 with Graves' ophthalmopathy. Here the CDR3 DNA reads TGTGCCAGCAGCCCCTGGGCAGGGGGCGGTGAGACCCAGTACTTC. The encoded protein is CASSPWAGGGETQYF.